This TCR beta chain emerged from a study of cytomegalovirus exposure and HLA in healthy donors (dated by TCRdb to 2016 to 2017). Background for the entire study: An earlier analysis of several hundred of the donors reported about 260 Gb of sequence data and 95 million to 140 million unique TCR beta sequences obtained from about 179 million T cells. High-throughput TCR immunosequencing, statistical association of individual TCRs with disease status, and machine learning were combined to predict cytomegalovirus infection status. The number of donors typed differed by locus, with roughly 629-640 for A, B, C, DRB1 and DQB1, 522 for DQA1, about 610 for DPA1, and some 440 for DPB1. Along with the approximately 620-subject first cohort, a separate validation cohort of over a hundred different subjects was used. The study used immunosequencing to profile the T cell repertoires of more than 650 subjects and linked those repertoires to cytomegalovirus serostatus. To study patterns of TCR occurrence, a later analysis re-analyzed previously published TCR beta repertoires from around 700 donors and added high-resolution HLA genotyping. A later genetic analysis used genome-wide SNP genotypes for about three fifths of the roughly 700 donors, treating that subset as a discovery cohort. Every repertoire in the discovery cohort had been generated on one and the same sequencing platform. An early release that covered approximately 600 HLA-typed donors contained approximately 300 gigabases of sequencing data and about 84 million unique TCR sequences. Donor age, sex, ethnicity and CMV serostatus were collected together with the repertoire data. The study was designed to test whether signatures of past pathogen exposure could be identified by cataloging public T cell receptors. Because of strong linkage in the cohort, 5 or 6 DR-DQ haplotypes were treated as single units for association and clustering. Of the 300 to 450 genotyped donors, approximately 81% were placed in the genetic ancestry cluster associated with self-reported Caucasian donors. HLA typing covered class I and class II loci at four-digit resolution. Rather than drawing on any new phenotypic data, the later analysis identified candidate immune exposures from TCR beta sequences and the way those sequences occurred across donors. On average, roughly 240,000 unique TCR beta nucleotide sequences were sequenced per donor among about 400 genotyped donors of the cohort, with about 19% of those sequences being non-productive. An earlier analysis of 587 of the donors used high-throughput TCR beta sequencing to judge whether each TCR beta V gene segment behaved as functional or pseudogenic.

CDR1 and CDR2 (LGHNA, YNFKEQ) derive from the germline V gene. Reading from cysteine to phenylalanine, the CDR3 counts 15 amino acids. The retained sequence is limited to the CDR3, 45 bases, with the frame set at the first base. The paper's findings and limits, for the study overall: In a later analysis, HLA-associated TCR beta chains were found to be more clonally expanded and to have lower generation probabilities than equally common non-associated chains. An earlier analysis of around 540 of the donors showed that most TCR beta V segments appeared in productive rearrangements either about 87% or about 30% of the time, which broadly matched IMGT annotations. Cytomegalovirus status was reported to be diagnosed by the classifier with high specificity and sensitivity in both the original and validation cohorts. Only TCR beta chains were sequenced in this cohort, and the absence of alpha or paired-chain data limited detectable features. Some IMGT-functional V segments, including TRBV6-2 and TRBV6-3, could not be distinguished by the 87-base-pair reads and were therefore excluded. According to the authors, the approach could potentially be generalized to other disease states and immunological phenotypes. According to a later analysis, TCR association rates differed among HLA loci, with DRB1 alleles showing the most associated TCRs and HLA-C alleles showing the fewest. In a later analysis, about 16,000 TCR beta sequences were associated with specific HLA alleles at a false discovery rate of 0.05. V-gene and J-gene trimming of TCR beta chains was associated with a missense DCLRE1C variant in a later genetic analysis, and the association was replicated in an independent cohort. A cluster of highly shared sequence variants was judged likely to be a technical artifact of the sequencing pipeline. Most CMV-associated TCR beta chains appeared to be HLA-restricted in a later analysis, and the HLA associations seemed to be driven largely by CMV exposure. A later analysis reported that several top co-occurrence clusters appeared linked to parvovirus B19, influenza, CMV and Epstein-Barr virus. CMV serostatus was the only immune exposure information available for the cohort. While some public TCRs were present in many individuals, most TCR sequences turned up only very rarely across donors. Over 15 rarely observed V segments, including chromosome 9 orphons, were excluded from the earlier analysis of a few hundred of the donors because counts were too low. Because some donors lacked HLA typing at each locus, the association tests relied only on the typed subset. Roughly uniform sequencing depth across donors was assumed in presence/absence analyses, although this assumption may not hold. A further reported finding was that TCR beta sequences accurately predicted the HLA-A and HLA-B alleles for most subjects in the first cohort. In a later genetic analysis, fewer N-insertions in productive TCRs were reported among donors in an Asian-associated ancestry cluster than the approximately 710-donor mean. In the study, about 150 TCR beta chains were listed as associated with cytomegalovirus. Strong co-occurrence of HLA alleles, especially DR and DQ, made assigning TCR associations to individual alleles difficult. Correlated functional status among segregating V segments might be attributable to linkage disequilibrium, but an unknown experimental factor could not be ruled out. Three of the identified cytomegalovirus-associated TCR beta chains were confirmed in vitro to be specific for cytomegalovirus antigens.

The library was built by means of the immunoSEQ multiplex PCR assay. The multiplex PCR relied on a mix of 60 forward primers for TCR Vbeta segments and 13 reverse primers for TCR Jbeta segments. Amplification of the CDR3 region of rearranged TCR beta genes was performed with a multiplex PCR assay on genomic DNA. On the Illumina HiSeq System, the amplified TCR beta libraries were sequenced as 87-base-pair reads. Concerning the study's data processing: A later analysis counted about 76 million unique TCR beta chains across the 600 to 850 repertoires, and 9 million to 14 million of these chains were shared by at least two donors. Raw reads were error-corrected and collapsed into unique sequences by a nearest-neighbor algorithm in which closely related sequences were merged to remove PCR and sequencing errors. Alignment of CDR3 sequences to IMGT reference sequences was used to assign V, D and J gene segments. For a sequence to be retained, a match of at least six nucleotides was required to both a V gene segment and a J gene segment. A rearrangement counted as productive if the CDR3 had no stop codons and remained in frame with V and J, and every other rearrangement counted as non-productive. Following IMGT convention, CDR3 was defined as the stretch from the second conserved V-encoded cysteine up to the conserved J-encoded phenylalanine. In an earlier analysis of some 550 of the donors, sequences lacking an unambiguous match to a single V gene segment were excluded. An earlier analysis of around 600 of the donors classified V segments as functional when productive rearrangements were above 56.7% and as segregating when the standard deviation between donors was above 5%. A statistical classification framework was built to diagnose cytomegalovirus status from the catalog of TCR beta chain sequences. In a later analysis, TCR nucleotide sequences were compared against IMGT/GENE-DB human TR gene sequences so that V and J genes could be assigned. The TCRdist pipeline was used in a later analysis to assign CDR3 sequences and most-parsimonious VDJ recombination scenarios. In a later analysis, each TCR beta chain was defined by its CDR3 amino acid sequence together with its V-gene family, and reads lacking a unique V-gene family were excluded. A later analysis removed several hundred highly shared, low-generation-probability nucleotide sequences to deal with suspected cross-contamination and a sequencing artifact. For each public chain, a later analysis derived a clonal expansion index from normalized ranks of inferred template counts within each repertoire. In a later analysis, generation probabilities were computed using a VDJ recombination model fitted to out-of-frame rearrangements, and the results were checked against IGoR. A later analysis scored TCR-TCR, TCR-HLA and TCR-CMV co-occurrence with hypergeometric tests, applying a repertoire-size bias correction to TCR pairs. False discovery rates were estimated in a later analysis by permuting HLA or CMV assignments 20 times. In a later analysis, co-occurring TCRs were grouped with DBSCAN, and TCRdist sequence similarity was added when clustering was performed within HLA-allele-positive subsets. Co-occurrence clustering excluded repertoires with fewer than 30,000 or more than 120,000 public chains, plus five with anomalous nucleotide sharing. TCRdb obtained this table from immuneACCESS and retained in-frame rearrangements with V and J assigned. These tables miss some clones; where compared with another copy, unresolved V genes account for less than half of the shortfall, and the remainder is unexplained. V and J calls and clone size follow that table, whereas D and trimming were derived from the DNA. For this sample there are about 160,000 clones; around 72% appear just once. The biggest ten clones account for 7% of the sample.

Notes on this clone: The antigen this receptor binds is unknown. One junction end does not reproduce the germline sequence, and a read error may be involved.

In total, around 600 healthy bone marrow donors made up the cohort. Cohort members were all nominally healthy when sampled, although unrecorded immune exposures were likely present. The donor was CMV seropositive and was included in the group of some 290 seropositive cohort members. Each donor provided a peripheral blood sample, and peripheral blood mononuclear cells were used for TCR beta sequencing. Genomic DNA extraction from the blood cell samples was performed with the Qiagen DNeasy Blood Extraction Kit. This receptor was obtained from a woman in her thirties or forties in good health and CMV-seropositive. Sample: PBMCs. The chain was built from TRBV4-2 and TRBJ2-4, with 10 central nucleotides matching TRBD2. The CDR3 in this case is CASSQGGAGGNSQYF. The DNA sequence is TGTGCCAGCAGCCAAGGGGGAGCGGGGGGGAACAGTCAGTACTTC.